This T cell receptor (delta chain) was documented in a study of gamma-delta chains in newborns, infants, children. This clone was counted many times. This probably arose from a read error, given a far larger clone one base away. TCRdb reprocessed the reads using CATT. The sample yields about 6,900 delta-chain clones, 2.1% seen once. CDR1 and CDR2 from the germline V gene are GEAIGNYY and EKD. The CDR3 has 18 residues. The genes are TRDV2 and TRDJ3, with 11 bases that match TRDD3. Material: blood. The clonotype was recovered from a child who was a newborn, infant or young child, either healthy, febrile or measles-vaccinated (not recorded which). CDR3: CARDSTGGYSWDTRQMFF. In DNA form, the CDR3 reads TGTGCCCGTGACAGTACTGGGGGATACTCCTGGGACACCCGACAGATGTTTTTC.